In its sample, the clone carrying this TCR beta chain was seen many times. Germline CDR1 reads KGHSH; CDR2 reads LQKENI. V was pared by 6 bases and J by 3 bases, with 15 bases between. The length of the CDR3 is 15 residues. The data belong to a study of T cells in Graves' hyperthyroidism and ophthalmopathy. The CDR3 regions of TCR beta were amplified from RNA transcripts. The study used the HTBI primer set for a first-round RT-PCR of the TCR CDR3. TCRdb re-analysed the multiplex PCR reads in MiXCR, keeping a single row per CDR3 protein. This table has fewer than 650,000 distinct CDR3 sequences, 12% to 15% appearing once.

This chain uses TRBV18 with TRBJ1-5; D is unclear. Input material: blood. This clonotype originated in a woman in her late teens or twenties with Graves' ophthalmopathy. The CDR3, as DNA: TGTGCCAGCTCTCCCAATCCCGGGGACAATCAGCCCCAGCATTTT. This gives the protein CASSPNPGDNQPQHF. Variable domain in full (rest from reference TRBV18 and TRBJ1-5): NAGVMQNPRHLVRRRGQEARLRCSPMKGHSHVYWYRQLPEEGLKFMVYLQKENIIDESGMPKERFSAEFPKEGPSILRIQQVVRGDSAAYFCASSPNPGDNQPQHFGDGTRLSIL.